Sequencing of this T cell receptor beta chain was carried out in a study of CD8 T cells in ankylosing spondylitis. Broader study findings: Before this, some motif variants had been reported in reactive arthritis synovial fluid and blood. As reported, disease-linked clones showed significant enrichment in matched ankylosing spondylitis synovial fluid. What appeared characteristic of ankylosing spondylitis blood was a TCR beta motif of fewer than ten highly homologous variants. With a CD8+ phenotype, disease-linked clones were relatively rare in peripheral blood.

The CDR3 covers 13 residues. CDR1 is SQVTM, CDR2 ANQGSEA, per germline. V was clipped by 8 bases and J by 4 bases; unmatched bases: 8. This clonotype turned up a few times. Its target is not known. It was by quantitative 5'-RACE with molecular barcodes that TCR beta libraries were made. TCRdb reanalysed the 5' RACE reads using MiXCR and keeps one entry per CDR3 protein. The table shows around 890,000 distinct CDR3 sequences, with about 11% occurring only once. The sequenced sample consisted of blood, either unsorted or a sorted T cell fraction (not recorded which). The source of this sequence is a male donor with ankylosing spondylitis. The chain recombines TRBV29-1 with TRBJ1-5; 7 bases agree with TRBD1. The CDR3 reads CSIRQGTNQPQHF. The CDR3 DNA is TGCAGCATCAGACAGGGAACAAATCAGCCCCAGCATTTT. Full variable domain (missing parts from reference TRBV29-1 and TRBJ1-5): SAVISQKPSRDICQRGTSLTIQCQVDSQVTMMFWYRQQPGQSLTLIATANQGSEATYESGFVIDKFPISRPNLTFSTLTVSNMSPEDSSIYLCSIRQGTNQPQHFGDGTRLSIL.